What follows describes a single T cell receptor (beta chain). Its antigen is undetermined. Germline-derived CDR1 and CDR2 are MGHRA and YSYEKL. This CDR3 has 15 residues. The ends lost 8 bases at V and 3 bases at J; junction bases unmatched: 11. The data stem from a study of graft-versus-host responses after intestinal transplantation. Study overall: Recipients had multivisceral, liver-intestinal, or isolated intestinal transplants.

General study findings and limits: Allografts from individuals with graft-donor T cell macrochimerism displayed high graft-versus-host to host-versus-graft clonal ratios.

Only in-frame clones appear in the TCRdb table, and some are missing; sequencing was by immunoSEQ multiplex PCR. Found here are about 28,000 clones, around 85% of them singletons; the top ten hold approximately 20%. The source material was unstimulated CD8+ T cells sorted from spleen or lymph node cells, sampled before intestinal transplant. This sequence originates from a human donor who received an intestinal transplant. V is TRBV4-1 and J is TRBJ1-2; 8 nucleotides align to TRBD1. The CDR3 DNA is TGCGCCAGCGCCACGAAAAGACAGGGGCACTATGGCTACACCTTC. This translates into CASATKRQGHYGYTF.